The 18 T cell receptor beta chains given below trace back to one sample, sequenced in a study of vaccination and CD4 T cells after COVID-19. The Oncomine TCR Beta short-read assay was what sequenced the DNA obtained from cultured CD4+ T cells. TCRdb reprocessed the PCR reads via MiXCR and lists one record per CDR3 protein. This sample yields 8,500 to 10,000 distinct CDR3 sequences, of which roughly half are seen a single time; about 20% belongs to the top ten. Antigen specificity for these receptors is unknown. Regarding treatment: roughly ten-day PBMC culture with coronavirus spike peptide pools or control peptides (ViraFEST assay). The material sequenced was CD4+ T cells from blood, cultured in vitro. The receptor set was obtained from a human donor who had recovered from COVID-19.

Note on this clonotype: One junction end does not reproduce the germline sequence, and a read error may be involved. The chain employs TRBV6-2 or TRBV6-3 and TRBJ2-7, with 10 positions matching TRBD1. There are 15 residues in the CDR3. In germline, CDR1 is MNHEY, CDR2 SVGEGT. CDR3 residues: CASSPPGQGIYEQYF. The CDR3 DNA follows: TGCGCCAGCAGTCCTCCGGGACAGGGGATTTACGAGCAGTACTTC.

V usage is TRBV7-2 and J usage is TRBJ2-3; a weak D match, TRBD2 (6 bases). V was clipped by 1 base and J by 0 bases, with 11 bases between them. Germline CDR1 SGHTA, CDR2 FQGNSA. The CDR3 is 16 residues long. This chain's CDR3 is CASSLGSRGSTDTQYF. CDR3 nucleotides: TGTGCCAGCAGCTTAGGGTCGCGGGGAAGCACAGATACGCAGTATTTT.

This clonotype was counted between two and nine times. One junction end disagrees with the germline gene, perhaps due to a read error. The chain has TRBV28 and TRBJ1-4; TRBD1 aligns across 10 bases. The CDR3 has 15 residues. Looked up from germline, CDR1 is MDHEN and CDR2 is SYDVKM. CDR3 in DNA: TGTGCCGGCAGTCGGACAGGGGGGCCTGGTGAAAAACTGTTTTTT. Protein: CAGSRTGGPGEKLFF. The whole variable domain, filled in from reference TRBV28 and TRBJ1-4, reads DVKVTQSSRYLVKRTGEKVFLECVQDMDHENMFWYRQDPGLGLRLIYFSYDVKMKEKGDIPEGYSVSREKKERFSLILESASTNQTSMYLCAGSRTGGPGEKLFFGSGTQLSVL.

The rearrangement joins TRBV20-1 to TRBJ2-1; 16 bases fit TRBD2. V dropped 5 bases and J dropped 8; count of bases not matched to a gene: 12. Germline V gene data show CDR1 as DFQATT and CDR2 as SNEGSKA (reference sequence). The CDR3 contains 17 residues. Here the CDR3 DNA reads TGCAGTGCTTCTCGAACCGGGACTAGCGGGAGGGCTTATGAGCAGTTCTTC. This translates into CSASRTGTSGRAYEQFF.

This clonotype was seen a few times. The chain carries TRBV19 and TRBJ1-1; 7 bases match TRBD1. The length of the CDR3 is 13 residues. The germline CDR1 and CDR2 sequences are LNHDA and SQIVND (reference sequence). J lost 3 bases, V lost 4 bases, and 2 bases had no gene match. The CDR3 sequence is CASSTGGDTEAFF. CDR3 coding DNA: TGTGCCAGTAGTACAGGGGGGGACACTGAAGCTTTCTTT.

This clonotype was detected only a few times. The J gene is TRBJ1-5, the V gene TRBV7-2; 7 bases align to TRBD1. V was clipped by 6 bases and J by 8 bases; unmatched bases: 10. The CDR3 covers 14 residues. Germline assignment: CDR1 SGHTA and CDR2 FQGNSA. CDR3 DNA: TGTGCCAGCAGTCGAGCAGGGGGGAGAGAGCCCCAGCATTTT. It is translated as CASSRAGGREPQHF.

CDR3 in DNA: TGTGCCAGCAGCTTAGAGCCAGATCAGCCCCAGCATTTT. Its protein is CASSLEPDQPQHF. The V gene is TRBV7-2, the J gene TRBJ1-5; unclear D gene. This CDR3 has 13 amino acids. Germline CDR1 is SGHTA and CDR2 is FQGNSA. Deletions cut 1 base from V and 5 bases from J, with 6 bases between.

This clonotype was seen a handful of times. This chain connects TRBV10-3 to TRBJ1-6, with a possible D match to TRBD1 (6 bases). V lost 2 bases to trimming and J lost 4 bases, with 15 bases between them. Germline assignment: CDR1 ENHRY and CDR2 SYGVKD. The CDR3 consists of 17 residues. CDR3 residues: CAISENLGGRYNSPLHF. The CDR3 DNA is TGTGCCATCAGTGAGAATTTAGGGGGGCGGTATAATTCACCCCTCCACTTT.

The V and J genes are TRBV24-1 and TRBJ1-3; maybe TRBD1 (5 bases). V gave up 4 bases and J gave up 2 bases, with 8 bases separating them. Germline assignment: CDR1 KGHDR and CDR2 SFDVKD. The CDR3 sequence is 14 residues long. The CDR3 sequence: CATSERDPGNTIYF. CDR3 coding DNA: TGTGCCACCAGTGAGCGGGACCCTGGAAACACCATATATTTT.

This chain joins TRBV12-1 and TRBJ2-7; the table assigns TRBD1, which was not confirmed against the DNA. TRBV12-1 is classified as a pseudogene. CDR3 length: 14 residues. Here the CDR3 reads CASSPGGICNEQYF. DNA for the CDR3: TGTGCCAGCAGCCCTGGGGGGATATGCAACGAGCAGTACTTC.

This clonotype was seen more than once but under ten times. CDR3 residues: CASSLEGRDGNYGYTF. The DNA of the CDR3 is TGTGCCAGCAGCTTAGAGGGCAGGGACGGTAACTATGGCTACACCTTC. V usage is TRBV11-3 and J usage is TRBJ1-2, with a tentative D call TRBD1 (5 bases). The CDR3 spans 16 residues. Trimming took off 0 bases at V and 1 base at J, with 12 bases between the two ends. CDR1 and CDR2 (germline): SGHNT, YENEEA. The full variable domain, rest sourced from reference TRBV11-3 and TRBJ1-2, is EAGVVQSPRYKIIEKKQPVAFWCNPISGHNTLYWYLQNLGQGPELLIRYENEEAVDDSQLPKDRFSAERLKGVDSTLKIQPAELGDSAVYLCASSLEGRDGNYGYTFGSGTRLTVV.

In this sample, this clonotype turned up a few times. This chain uses TRBV27 with TRBJ1-4; the match to TRBD1 covers 10 bases. CDR3 length: 15 residues. CDR1 MNHEY and CDR2 SMNVEV come from the germline V gene (reference sequence). Trimming at V came to 4 bases and at J to 7 bases, leaving 6 bases not matched to a gene. CDR3 loop: CASSYPGTGVEKLFF. In DNA form, the CDR3 reads TGTGCCAGCAGTTACCCCGGGACAGGGGTTGAAAAACTGTTTTTT.

This clonotype was observed a few times. The rearrangement links TRBV19 to TRBJ1-1, with 8 bases aligning to TRBD1. The germline gives CDR1 LNHDA, CDR2 SQIVND (reference sequence). J lost 1 base, V lost 2 bases, and 6 bases had no gene match. The CDR3 is 16 amino acids. The CDR3 reads CASSILIGQGNTEAFF. CDR3 coding DNA: TGTGCCAGTAGTATATTAATCGGACAGGGGAACACTGAAGCTTTCTTT.

J is TRBJ2-7 and V is TRBV7-9; no clear D gene. Trimming removed 4 bases from V and 3 bases from J, with 7 bases in between. The germline V gene has CDR1 SEHNR and CDR2 FQNEAQ (reference sequence). The CDR3 spans 12 residues. CDR3 DNA: TGTGCCAGCAGCTATAACAGCTACGAGCAGTACTTC. It encodes CASSYNSYEQYF. The full variable domain, in which reference TRBV7-9 and TRBJ2-7 provide the parts outside the CDR3, is DTGVSQNPRHKITKRGQNVTFRCDPISEHNRLYWYRQTLGQGPEFLTYFQNEAQLEKSRLLSDRFSAERPKGSFSTLEIQRTEQGDSAMYLCASSYNSYEQYFGPGTRLTVT.

A few counts support this clonotype. V gene TRBV2 combines with J gene TRBJ1-5, with a possible D match to TRBD1 (6 bases). Germline V CDR1 and CDR2: SNHLY, FYNNEI. Trimming cost V 3 bases and J 6 bases, with 15 bases left between them. The CDR3 loop spans 15 amino acids. CDR3 protein: CASSEFGRDTQPQHF. CDR3 in DNA: TGTGCCAGCAGTGAGTTTGGTAGGGACACTCAGCCCCAGCATTTT.

The J gene is TRBJ1-1, the V gene TRBV7-2; D is unclear. The CDR3 extends over 14 amino acids. The germline CDR1 and CDR2 sequences are SGHTA and FQGNSA. V lost 2 bases and J lost 4, with 11 bases in between. CDR3 nucleotides: TGTGCCAGCAGCTTATCTGGACGCGGCACTGAAGCTTTCTTT. This sequence encodes CASSLSGRGTEAFF. Combining the CDR3 with reference TRBV7-2 and TRBJ1-1 gives the whole variable domain GAGVSQSPSNKVTEKGKDVELRCDPISGHTALYWYRQSLGQGLEFLIYFQGNSAPDKSGLPSDRFSAERTGGSVSTLTIQRTQQEDSAVYLCASSLSGRGTEAFFGQGTRLTVV.

V gene TRBV12-3 or TRBV12-4 combines with J gene TRBJ2-5; tentatively, D is TRBD2 (5 bases). V dropped 4 bases and J dropped 4 bases, with 7 bases sitting between them. This CDR3 region has 12 residues. The CDR3 here is CASSSGLETQYF. The DNA for the CDR3 is TGTGCCAGCAGTTCGGGGTTAGAGACCCAGTACTTC.

The chain employs TRBV19 and TRBJ2-2; D is undetermined. Trimming left V 3 bases short and J 0 bases short, with 8 bases between. Germline-derived CDR1 and CDR2 are LNHDA and SQIVND (reference sequence). This CDR3 spans 15 amino acids. The CDR3 DNA follows: TGTGCCAGTAGTATGGGGTACGCGAACACCGGGGAGCTGTTTTTT. Its translation: CASSMGYANTGELFF.